The 28 T cell receptor beta chains below were found in one sample sequenced in a study of cytomegalovirus exposure and HLA in healthy donors. TCRdb's table, derived via immunoSEQ multiplex PCR, lists solely in-frame clones and lacks some. The sample has some 80,000 clones, about 96% seen once. The sample was PBMCs. Receptors were obtained from a man aged 18 to 29 in good health and CMV-seropositive.

The genes are TRBV4-1 and TRBJ1-2; TRBD1 agrees at 12 bases. J lost 6 bases, V lost 4 bases, and 3 bases had no gene match. The CDR3 is made up of 14 amino acids. Germline loops: CDR1 MGHRA, CDR2 YSYEKL. CDR3 DNA sequence: TGCGCCAGCAGCCGGGACAGGGGGCGGGATGGCTACACCTTC. This sequence encodes CASSRDRGRDGYTF.

This clone was counted once. The chain employs TRBV6-1 and TRBJ2-3; D is perhaps TRBD2 (6 bases). The germline V and J ends were trimmed by 1 base and 2 bases, with 13 bases remaining between them. CDR1 and CDR2 (germline): MNHNS, SASEGT. There are 16 residues in the CDR3. For the CDR3, the DNA is TGTGCCAGCAGTGAAGGAATGGCGGGAACCACAGATACGCAGTATTTT. Encoded protein: CASSEGMAGTTDTQYF.

The J gene is TRBJ1-3, the V gene TRBV6-1; unclear D gene. This CDR3 spans 16 amino acids. Germline V CDR1 and CDR2: MNHNS, SASEGT. V was pared by 3 bases and J by 3 bases, with 15 bases between. The CDR3 reads CASSDLTSAGGNTIYF. The CDR3 DNA follows: TGTGCCAGCAGTGACCTTACATCGGCGGGTGGAAACACCATATATTTT.

The chain combines TRBV6-5 with TRBJ2-7; possibly TRBD1 for D (6 bases). The V and J ends lost 4 bases and 2 bases respectively, with 15 bases between them. From germline, CDR1 is MNHEY and CDR2 SVGAGI. This CDR3 is 15 amino acids long. Written as DNA, the CDR3 is TGTGCCAGCAGTTCGGACAGTTCTACAACCTACGAGCAGTACTTC. The encoded protein is CASSSDSSTTYEQYF.

The chain employs TRBV30 and TRBJ2-3; 9 nucleotides agree with TRBD2. Germline V gene lookup returns CDR1 GTSNPN and CDR2 SVGIG (reference sequence). The CDR3 covers 17 residues. J gave up 0 bases and V 0 bases, and 7 bases lay outside the gene matches. The CDR3 DNA sequence: TGTGCCTGGAGTGTACTTAGCGGGAGCCTTAGCACAGATACGCAGTATTTT. The encoded protein is CAWSVLSGSLSTDTQYF.

J is TRBJ1-2 and V is TRBV7-8, with TRBD1 identical over 9 bases. Germline assignment: CDR1 SGHVS and CDR2 FQNEAQ. The CDR3 length is 18 residues. V dropped 2 bases and J dropped 0; count of bases not matched to a gene: 10. The CDR3 bases are TGTGCCAGCAGCTTAATAGCCCCTTGGGACAGGGCTAACTATGGCTACACCTTC. Its protein product is CASSLIAPWDRANYGYTF.

The V gene is TRBV9, the J gene TRBJ1-1; D is uncertain. The CDR3 has 14 residues. Looked up from germline, CDR1 is SGDLS and CDR2 is YYNGEE. V shed 0 bases and J shed 3 bases, with 9 bases lying between them. CDR3 nucleotides: TGTGCCAGCAGCGTAGGAGCCCAAGACACTGAAGCTTTCTTT. Protein sequence: CASSVGAQDTEAFF.

The chain recombines TRBV13 with TRBJ2-1; 8 bases line up with TRBD2. The V gene's germline CDR1 is PRHDT and CDR2 FYEKMQ (reference sequence). With 4 bases clipped from V and 7 bases from J, the junction kept 9 bases outside the gene matches. This CDR3 region has 15 residues. The CDR3 sequence is CASSSRGGRSNEQFF. CDR3 bases: TGTGCCAGCAGCTCGAGAGGCGGGAGGAGTAATGAGCAGTTCTTC. Full variable domain (outside the CDR3, taken from reference TRBV13 and TRBJ2-1): AAGVIQSPRHLIKEKRETATLKCYPIPRHDTVYWYQQGPGQDPQFLISFYEKMQSDKGSIPDRFSAQQFSDYHSELNMSSLELGDSALYFCASSSRGGRSNEQFFGPGTRLTVL.

The V and J genes are TRBV30 and TRBJ1-1; no reliable D call. Per germline, CDR1 GTSNPN and CDR2 SVGIG (reference sequence). The CDR3 consists of 12 residues. The V end lost 5 bases, the J end lost 6 bases, and 13 bases lay between the germline ends. CDR3 amino acids: CAWAPRRAEAFF. The CDR3 region has the DNA TGTGCCTGGGCTCCACGCCGGGCTGAAGCTTTCTTT.

This clone was detected only a few times. The chain joins TRBV9 to TRBJ1-1; weak D call: TRBD1 (5 bases). The CDR3 is made up of 13 amino acids. Trimming took 2 bases from V and 4 from J, leaving 9 bases between them. CDR1 SGDLS and CDR2 YYNGEE come from the germline V gene. CDR3 in DNA: TGTGCCAGCAGCGTGTGGGGCGGCACTGAAGCTTTCTTT. As protein: CASSVWGGTEAFF.

The chain employs TRBV29-1 and TRBJ2-3; a weak D match, TRBD2 (5 bases). Trimming pared 8 bases from V and 4 bases from J, leaving 16 bases between. The CDR3 loop spans 13 amino acids. CDR1 is SQVTM and CDR2 is ANQGSEA in the germline V gene. This chain's CDR3 is CSFYGMRPDTQYF. CDR3 nucleotide sequence: TGCAGCTTCTACGGGATGCGGCCAGATACGCAGTATTTT.

The chain has TRBV27 and TRBJ2-1, with D maybe TRBD2 (5 bases). V dropped 2 bases and J dropped 6 bases, with 5 bases sitting between them. CDR1 is MNHEY, CDR2 SMNVEV, per germline (reference sequence). CDR3 length: 12 residues. CDR3 sequence: CASSLSGNEQFF. CDR3 bases: TGTGCCAGCAGTTTAAGCGGCAATGAGCAGTTCTTC.

The V call is TRBV13, the J call TRBJ2-1, with 11 bases aligning to TRBD2. The CDR3 runs 17 residues. V gave up 5 bases and J gave up 1 base; unmatched junction bases: 7. Germline loops: CDR1 PRHDT, CDR2 FYEKMQ (reference sequence). CDR3 DNA: TGTGCCAGCAGCACCTGGACTAGCGGGTATTCCTACAATGAGCAGTTCTTC. This sequence encodes CASSTWTSGYSYNEQFF.

This clone was seen a single time. V and J are TRBV2 and TRBJ2-7; D uncertain. This CDR3 has 11 amino acids. Germline CDR1 SNHLY, CDR2 FYNNEI. The V end was cut by 7 bases, the J end by 5 bases, with 9 bases between. The CDR3 region is CASIGSHEQYF. CDR3 bases: TGTGCCAGCATTGGTAGCCACGAGCAGTACTTC.

CDR3 residues: CASSFLRMEGYTF. The CDR3 DNA reads as TGTGCCAGCAGCTTTTTAAGGATGGAGGGCTACACCTTC. The genes are TRBV7-8 and TRBJ1-2; no clear D. CDR3 length: 13 amino acids. CDR1 is SGHVS and CDR2 is FQNEAQ in the germline V gene. V lost 3 bases, J lost 8 bases, and 13 bases lay in between.

This chain connects TRBV30 to TRBJ2-3; D might be TRBD2 (6 bases). Germline-derived CDR1 and CDR2 are GTSNPN and SVGIG (reference sequence). There are 13 residues in the CDR3. Trimming stripped 8 bases from V and 2 bases from J, with 14 bases between. CDR3 sequence reads: CAPQRDFTDTQYF. DNA of the CDR3: TGTGCCCCGCAACGGGACTTCACAGATACGCAGTATTTT.

This rearrangement joins TRBV11-2 to TRBJ2-3, with 8 bases aligning to TRBD2. Looked up from germline, CDR1 is SGHAT and CDR2 is FQNNGV. The junction had 2 bases not matched to a gene; V was cut back by 4 bases and J by 8 bases. This CDR3 region has 12 residues. CDR3 sequence (DNA): TGTGCCAGCAGCTATCGGGAGGGTACGCAGTATTTT. Translating it yields CASSYREGTQYF.

V is TRBV18 and J is TRBJ1-2, with TRBD1 matching over 9 bases. Trimming at V came to 3 bases and at J to 0 bases, leaving 8 bases not matched to a gene. CDR1 is KGHSH and CDR2 is LQKENI in the germline V gene. This CDR3 contains 17 residues. CDR3 coding DNA: TGTGCCAGCTCACCTGGACAGGGGCGACTTACTAACTATGGCTACACCTTC. Its translation is CASSPGQGRLTNYGYTF. Filled out from reference TRBV18 and TRBJ1-2, the complete variable domain reads NAGVMQNPRHLVRRRGQEARLRCSPMKGHSHVYWYRQLPEEGLKFMVYLQKENIIDESGMPKERFSAEFPKEGPSILRIQQVVRGDSAAYFCASSPGQGRLTNYGYTFGSGTRLTVV.

To note about this clone: At one of its ends the junction is not consistent with the germline gene, which may arise from a read error. The rearrangement links TRBV7-7 to TRBJ2-5; 9 bases agree with TRBD2. Germline V gives CDR1 SSHAT, CDR2 FNYEAQ (reference sequence). This CDR3 region has 13 residues. CDR3 sequence reads: CASSAGGRGTQYF. The CDR3 DNA reads TGTGCTAGCAGCGCGGGAGGGCGGGGGACCCAGTACTTC.

The chain uses TRBV5-1 and TRBJ2-1; 10 nucleotides match TRBD2. The junction had 8 bases not matched to a gene; V was cut back by 4 bases and J by 7 bases. Per the germline V gene, CDR1 is SGHRS and CDR2 is YFSETQ. CDR3 length equals 15 residues. CDR3 sequence: CASSLGTSVINEQFF. The CDR3 DNA follows: TGCGCCAGCAGCCTTGGGACTAGCGTAATAAATGAGCAGTTCTTC.

The rearrangement joins TRBV2 to TRBJ1-2; D not resolved. V lost 1 base and J lost 8, with 14 bases in between. Looked up from germline, CDR1 is SNHLY and CDR2 is FYNNEI. The CDR3 has 14 amino acids. The CDR3 sequence is CASSEGMETAGYTF. In DNA form, the CDR3 reads TGTGCCAGCAGTGAAGGTATGGAGACGGCGGGCTACACCTTC.

CDR3 sequence: CAWSVGLGDPSYNEQFF. Written as DNA, the CDR3 is TGTGCCTGGAGTGTAGGTCTGGGAGATCCCTCCTACAATGAGCAGTTCTTC. The chain has TRBV30 and TRBJ2-1, with TRBD2 as a possible D gene (5 bases). The germline V and J ends were trimmed by 0 bases and 0 bases, with 15 bases remaining between them. CDR3 size: 17 residues. CDR1 is GTSNPN and CDR2 is SVGIG in the germline V gene (reference sequence).

The chain uses TRBV10-2 and TRBJ2-7; 10 bases agree with TRBD2. This CDR3 has 14 amino acids. Unmatched junction bases numbered 6, after V lost 6 bases and J lost 4 bases. Germline V lookup: CDR1 WSHSY, CDR2 SAAADI. The CDR3 region is CASRLGLALYEQYF. CDR3 coding DNA: TGCGCCAGCAGGTTGGGACTAGCGTTATACGAGCAGTACTTC.

The rearrangement links TRBV30 to TRBJ2-1, with TRBD2 matching over 8 bases. Germline lookup yields CDR1 GTSNPN and CDR2 SVGIG (reference sequence). The CDR3 is made up of 13 amino acids. The CDR3 DNA reads as TGTACGTCCTCCGGGACTAGTTCCAATGAGCAGTTCTTC. As protein: CTSSGTSSNEQFF.

The chain links TRBV27 to TRBJ1-1, with D unresolved. V lost 5 bases to trimming and J lost 5 bases, with 18 bases between them. CDR3 size: 15 residues. Per germline, CDR1 MNHEY and CDR2 SMNVEV (reference sequence). Written as DNA, the CDR3 is TGTGCCAGCAGTCCCCGGGAAGCCGGGTGGACTGAAGCTTTCTTT. Protein: CASSPREAGWTEAFF.

V usage is TRBV19 and J usage is TRBJ2-2; 10 nucleotides match TRBD1. The CDR3 length is 17 residues. The germline gives CDR1 LNHDA, CDR2 SQIVND (reference sequence). V was clipped by 1 base and J by 7 bases; unmatched bases: 9. For the CDR3, the DNA is TGTGCCAGTAGTATAGGCCCCGGGACAGGGGACAGCGGGGAGCTGTTTTTT. Its protein product is CASSIGPGTGDSGELFF.

This chain joins TRBV29-1 and TRBJ1-2, with no clear D. V lost 4 bases to trimming and J lost 1 base, with 7 bases between them. This CDR3 is built from 12 residues. Germline CDR1 SQVTM, CDR2 ANQGSEA. CDR3 loop: CSVGQINYGYTF. The CDR3 DNA reads TGCAGCGTTGGGCAGATTAACTATGGCTACACCTTC.

The chain links TRBV12-5 to TRBJ2-3, with a tentative D call TRBD1 (6 bases). V was clipped by 1 base and J by 1 base, with 6 bases between them. The CDR3 has 14 amino acids. CDR1 and CDR2 from the germline V gene are LGHNT and FRNRAP. The CDR3 bases are TGTGCTAGTGGTTTGGGACAGGGCACAGATACGCAGTATTTT. Translated, it gives CASGLGQGTDTQYF.